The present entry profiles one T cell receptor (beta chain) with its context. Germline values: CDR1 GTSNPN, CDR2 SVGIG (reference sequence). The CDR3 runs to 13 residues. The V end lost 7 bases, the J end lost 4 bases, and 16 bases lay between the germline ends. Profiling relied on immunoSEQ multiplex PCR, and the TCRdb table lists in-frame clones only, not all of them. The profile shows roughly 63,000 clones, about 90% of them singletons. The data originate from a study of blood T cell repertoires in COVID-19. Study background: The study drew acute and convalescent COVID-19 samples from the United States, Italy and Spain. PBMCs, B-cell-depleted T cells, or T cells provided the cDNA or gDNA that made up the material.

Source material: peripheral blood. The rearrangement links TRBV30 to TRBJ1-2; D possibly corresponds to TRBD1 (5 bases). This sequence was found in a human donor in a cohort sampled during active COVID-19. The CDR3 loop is CALTGDWGYGYTF. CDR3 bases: TGTGCCTTAACAGGCGATTGGGGCTATGGCTACACCTTC.